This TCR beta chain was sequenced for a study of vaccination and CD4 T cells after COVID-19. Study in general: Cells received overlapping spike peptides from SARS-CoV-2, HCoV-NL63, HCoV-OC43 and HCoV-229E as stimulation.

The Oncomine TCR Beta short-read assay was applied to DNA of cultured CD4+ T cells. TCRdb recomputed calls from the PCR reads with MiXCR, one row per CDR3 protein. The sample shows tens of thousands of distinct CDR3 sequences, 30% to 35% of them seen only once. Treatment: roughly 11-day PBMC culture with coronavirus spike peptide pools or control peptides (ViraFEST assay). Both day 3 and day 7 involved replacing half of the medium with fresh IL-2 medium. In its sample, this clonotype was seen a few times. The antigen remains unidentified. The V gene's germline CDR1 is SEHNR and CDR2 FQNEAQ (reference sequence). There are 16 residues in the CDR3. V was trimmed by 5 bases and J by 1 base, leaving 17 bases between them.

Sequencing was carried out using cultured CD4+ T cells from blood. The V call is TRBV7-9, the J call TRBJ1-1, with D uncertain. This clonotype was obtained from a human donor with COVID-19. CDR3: CASSPPFRSGNTEAFF. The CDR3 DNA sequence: TGTGCCAGCAGCCCCCCCTTTCGCTCGGGGAACACTGAAGCTTTCTTT.